The 5 T cell receptor beta chains listed next were all sequenced from one sample in a study of vaccination effects on CD4 cells after COVID-19. Expansion with viral peptide pools was applied to antigen-specific CD4+ T cells by the ViraFEST assay prior to sequencing. Scientists isolated CD4+ T cells after a roughly 9-day culture period ended. Two doses of either BNT162b2 or mRNA-1273 were given to each participant. Method: immunoSEQ multiplex PCR; TCRdb's copy keeps in-frame clones and lacks some. The sample has approximately 74,000 clones; around 77% are singletons. Which antigens these TCRs recognize remains unknown. Sequencing was performed on CD4+ T cells from PBMCs cultured with HCoV-OC43 spike peptides, taken after COVID-19 vaccination. The subset is: HCoV-OC43 spike overlapping peptide pool stimulation. The receptors were sampled from a human donor who received a COVID-19 vaccine.

V is TRBV7-2 and J is TRBJ1-1; 9 nucleotides match TRBD1. The CDR3 sequence is 13 residues long. Per the germline V gene, CDR1 is SGHTA and CDR2 is FQGNSA. Trimming took 4 bases from V and 11 from J; bases not matched to a gene: 8. The CDR3 DNA follows: TGTGCCAGCAGCTGGAGGGGACAGGGAGAGGCTTTCTTT. Its translation is CASSWRGQGEAFF.

This clone is a singleton in its sample. The V call is TRBV4-2, the J call TRBJ2-3; D ambiguous. The CDR3 has 16 amino acids. V lost 1 base, J lost 5 bases, and 16 bases lay in between. Per germline, CDR1 LGHNA and CDR2 YNFKEQ. The CDR3 DNA sequence: TGTGCCAGCAGCCAAGTGGATTGGGGTGCACAAGATACGCAGTATTTT. Translated, it gives CASSQVDWGAQDTQYF.

This rearrangement joins TRBV5-6 to TRBJ2-1, with 13 bases that match TRBD2. V lost 3 bases to trimming and J lost 6 bases; unmatched junction nucleotides: 9. The CDR3 extends over 17 amino acids. The germline CDR1 and CDR2 sequences are SGHDT and YYEEEE. DNA of the CDR3: TGTGCCAGCAGCTCAGCCAGGGGACTAGCGGGGCTCAATGAGCAGTTCTTC. Encoded protein: CASSSARGLAGLNEQFF.

The count of this clone is one. The chain has TRBV3-1 (or the pseudogene TRBV3-2) and TRBJ2-2; TRBD2 agrees at 9 bases. V lost 4 bases to trimming and J lost 4 bases; unmatched junction nucleotides: 4. The CDR3 sequence is 15 residues long. From germline, CDR1 is LGHDT and CDR2 YNNKEL (reference sequence). CDR3 DNA sequence: TGTGCCAGCAGCCCTCTGCGGGGGGGCACCGGGGAGCTGTTTTTT. Translating it yields CASSPLRGGTGELFF.

In its sample, this clone was seen once. The chain links TRBV6-4 to TRBJ1-1; 7 nucleotides agree with TRBD1. CDR3 length: 14 amino acids. Looked up from germline, CDR1 is MRHNA and CDR2 is SNTAGT. Trimming removed 4 bases from V and 0 bases from J; junction bases left unmatched: 2. The CDR3 sequence: CASSVDRVNTEAFF. DNA for the CDR3: TGTGCCAGCAGTGTAGACAGGGTGAACACTGAAGCTTTCTTT.